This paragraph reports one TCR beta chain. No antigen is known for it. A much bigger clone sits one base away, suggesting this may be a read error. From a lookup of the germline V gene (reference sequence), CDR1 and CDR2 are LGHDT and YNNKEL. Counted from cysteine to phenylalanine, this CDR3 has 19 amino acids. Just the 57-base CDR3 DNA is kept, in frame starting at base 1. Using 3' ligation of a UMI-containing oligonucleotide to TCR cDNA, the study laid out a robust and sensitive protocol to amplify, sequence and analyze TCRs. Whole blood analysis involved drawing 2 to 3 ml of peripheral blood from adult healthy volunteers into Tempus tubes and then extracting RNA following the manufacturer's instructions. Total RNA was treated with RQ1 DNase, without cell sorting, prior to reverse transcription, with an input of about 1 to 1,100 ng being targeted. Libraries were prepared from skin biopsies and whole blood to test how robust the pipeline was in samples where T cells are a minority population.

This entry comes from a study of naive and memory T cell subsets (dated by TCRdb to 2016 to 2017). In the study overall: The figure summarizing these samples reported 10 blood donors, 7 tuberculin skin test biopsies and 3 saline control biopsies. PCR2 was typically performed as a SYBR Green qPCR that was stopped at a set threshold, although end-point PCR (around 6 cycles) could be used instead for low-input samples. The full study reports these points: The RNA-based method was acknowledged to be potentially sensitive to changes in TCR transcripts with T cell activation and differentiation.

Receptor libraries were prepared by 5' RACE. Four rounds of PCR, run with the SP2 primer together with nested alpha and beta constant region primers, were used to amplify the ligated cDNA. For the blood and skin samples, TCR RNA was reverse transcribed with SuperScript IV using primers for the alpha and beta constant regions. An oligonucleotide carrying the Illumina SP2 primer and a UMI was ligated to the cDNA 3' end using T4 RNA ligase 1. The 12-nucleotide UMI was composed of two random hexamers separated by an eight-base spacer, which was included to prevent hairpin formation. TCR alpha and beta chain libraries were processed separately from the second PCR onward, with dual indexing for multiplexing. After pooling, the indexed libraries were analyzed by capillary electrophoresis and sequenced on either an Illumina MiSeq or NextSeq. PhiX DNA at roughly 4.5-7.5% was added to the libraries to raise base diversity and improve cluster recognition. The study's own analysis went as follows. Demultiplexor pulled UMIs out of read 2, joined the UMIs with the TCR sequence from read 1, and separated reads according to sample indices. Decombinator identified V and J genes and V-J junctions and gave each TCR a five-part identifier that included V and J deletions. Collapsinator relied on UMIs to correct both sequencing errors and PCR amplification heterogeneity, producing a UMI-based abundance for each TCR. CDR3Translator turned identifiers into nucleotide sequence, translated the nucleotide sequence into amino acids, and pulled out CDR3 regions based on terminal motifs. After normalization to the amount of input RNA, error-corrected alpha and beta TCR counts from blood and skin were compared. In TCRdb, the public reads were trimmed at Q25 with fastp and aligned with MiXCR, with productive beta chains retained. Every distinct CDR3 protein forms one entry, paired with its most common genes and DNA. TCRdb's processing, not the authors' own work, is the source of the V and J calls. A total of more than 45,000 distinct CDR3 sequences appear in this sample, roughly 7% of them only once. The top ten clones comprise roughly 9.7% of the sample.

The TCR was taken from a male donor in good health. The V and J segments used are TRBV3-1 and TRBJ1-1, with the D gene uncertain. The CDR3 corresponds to CASSQDYRQESNANTEASF. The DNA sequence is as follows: TGTGCCAGCAGCCAAGATTATCGGCAGGAAAGTAACGCGAACACTGAAGCTTCCTTT. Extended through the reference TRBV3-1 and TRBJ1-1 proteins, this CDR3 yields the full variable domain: DTAVSQTPKYLVTQMGNDKSIKCEQNLGHDTMYWYKQDSKKFLKIMFSYNNKELIINETVPNRFSPKSPDKAHLNLHINSLELGDSAVYFCASSQDYRQESNANTEASFGQGTRLTVV.